This TCR beta chain was retrieved from a study of blood T cell repertoires in COVID-19. Background on the study: Samples of COVID-19 (acute and convalescent) were obtained from the United States, Italy and Spain. The cDNA or gDNA used as material had been derived from T cells, B-cell-depleted T cells, or PBMCs.

Under the authors' procedure: Amplification of reference gene primers was used by the study to estimate nucleated cell counts. Data came from immunoSEQ multiplex PCR; TCRdb stores just in-frame clones and leaves some out. V and J calls and clone size follow that table, whereas D and trimming were derived from the DNA. The profile covers about 38,000 clones, with 87% appearing a single time and under 5% taken by the ten largest. The germline V and J ends were trimmed by 3 bases and 11 bases, with 19 bases remaining between them. This CDR3 comprises 14 residues. Per the germline V gene, CDR1 is KGHSH and CDR2 is LQKENI.

The TCR was taken from a man aged 60-69 years with COVID-19, enrolled during active disease. This sequence joins TRBV18 and TRBJ1-1; maybe TRBD1 (6 bases). What was sequenced was peripheral blood. The CDR3: CASSPRDPGRGAFF. The DNA of the CDR3 is TGTGCCAGCTCACCTAGAGATCCCGGGAGGGGGGCTTTCTTT.